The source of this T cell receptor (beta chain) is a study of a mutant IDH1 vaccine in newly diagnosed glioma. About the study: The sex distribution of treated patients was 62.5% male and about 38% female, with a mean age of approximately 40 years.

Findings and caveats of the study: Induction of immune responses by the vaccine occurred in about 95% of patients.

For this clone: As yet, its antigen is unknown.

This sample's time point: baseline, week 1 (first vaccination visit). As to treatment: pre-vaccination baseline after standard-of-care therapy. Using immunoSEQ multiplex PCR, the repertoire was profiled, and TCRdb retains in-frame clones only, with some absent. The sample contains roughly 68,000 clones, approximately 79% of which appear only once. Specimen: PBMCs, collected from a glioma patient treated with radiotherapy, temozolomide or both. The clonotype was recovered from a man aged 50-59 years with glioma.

In DNA, the CDR3 is TGTGCCAGCAGCTTAATCAGCAGAGACACTGAAGCTTTCTTT. It translates to CASSLISRDTEAFF. J is TRBJ1-1 and V is TRBV13, with D uncertain. Germline CDR1 PRHDT, CDR2 FYEKMQ (reference sequence). The V end lost 2 bases, the J end lost 3 bases, and 10 bases lay between the germline ends. The CDR3 runs 14 residues.